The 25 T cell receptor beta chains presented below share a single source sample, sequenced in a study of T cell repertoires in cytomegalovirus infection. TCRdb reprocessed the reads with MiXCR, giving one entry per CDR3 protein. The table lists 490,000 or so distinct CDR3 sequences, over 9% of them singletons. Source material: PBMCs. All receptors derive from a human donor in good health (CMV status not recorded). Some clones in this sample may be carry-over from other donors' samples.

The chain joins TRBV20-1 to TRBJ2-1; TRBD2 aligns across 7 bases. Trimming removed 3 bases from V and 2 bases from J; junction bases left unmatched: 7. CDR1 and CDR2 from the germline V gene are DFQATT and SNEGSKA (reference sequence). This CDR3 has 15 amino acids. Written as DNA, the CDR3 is TGCAGTGCTAGCATGAGCGGGACCACCTACAATGAGCAGTTCTTC. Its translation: CSASMSGTTYNEQFF.

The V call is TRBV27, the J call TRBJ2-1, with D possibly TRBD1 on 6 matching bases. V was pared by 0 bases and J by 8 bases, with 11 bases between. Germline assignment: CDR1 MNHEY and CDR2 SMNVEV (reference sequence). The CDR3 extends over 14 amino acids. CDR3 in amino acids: CASSLSRGGYEQFF. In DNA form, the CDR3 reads TGTGCCAGCAGTTTATCCAGGGGTGGCTATGAGCAGTTCTTC.

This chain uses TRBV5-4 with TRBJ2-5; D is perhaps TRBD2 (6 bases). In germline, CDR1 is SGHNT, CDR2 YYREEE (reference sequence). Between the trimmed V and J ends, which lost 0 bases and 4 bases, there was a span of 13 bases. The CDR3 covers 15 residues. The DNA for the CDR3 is TGTGCCAGCAGCTTGGACCGGGGGTCGGTAGAGACCCAGTACTTC. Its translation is CASSLDRGSVETQYF.

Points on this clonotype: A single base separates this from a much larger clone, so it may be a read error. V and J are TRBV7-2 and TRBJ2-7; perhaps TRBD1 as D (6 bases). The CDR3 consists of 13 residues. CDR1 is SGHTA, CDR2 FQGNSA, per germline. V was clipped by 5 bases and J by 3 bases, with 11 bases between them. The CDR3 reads CASSITGIYEQYF. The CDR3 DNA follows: TGTGCCAGCAGCATTACAGGGATCTACGAGCAGTACTTC.

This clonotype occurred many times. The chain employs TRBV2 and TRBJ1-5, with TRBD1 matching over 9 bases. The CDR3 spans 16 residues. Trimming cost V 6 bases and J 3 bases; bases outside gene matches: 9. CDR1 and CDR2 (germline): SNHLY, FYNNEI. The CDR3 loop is CASSALGQGDNQPQHF. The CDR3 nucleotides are TGTGCCAGCAGCGCCCTGGGACAGGGAGACAATCAGCCCCAGCATTTT.

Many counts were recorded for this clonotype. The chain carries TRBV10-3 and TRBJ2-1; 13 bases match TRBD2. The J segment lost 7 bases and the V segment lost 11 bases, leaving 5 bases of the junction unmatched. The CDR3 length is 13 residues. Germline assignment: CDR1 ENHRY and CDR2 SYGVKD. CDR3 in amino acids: CAHGGLAGNEQFF. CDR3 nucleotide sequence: TGTGCCCACGGGGGACTAGCGGGAAATGAGCAGTTCTTC.

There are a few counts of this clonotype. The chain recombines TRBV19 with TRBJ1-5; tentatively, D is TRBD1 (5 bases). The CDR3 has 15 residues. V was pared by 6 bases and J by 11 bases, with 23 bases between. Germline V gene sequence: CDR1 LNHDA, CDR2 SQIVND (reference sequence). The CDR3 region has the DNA TGTGCCAGTAGCTCCCCGCGGACGGGGGTTCAAGCCCAGCATTTT. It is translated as CASSSPRTGVQAQHF.

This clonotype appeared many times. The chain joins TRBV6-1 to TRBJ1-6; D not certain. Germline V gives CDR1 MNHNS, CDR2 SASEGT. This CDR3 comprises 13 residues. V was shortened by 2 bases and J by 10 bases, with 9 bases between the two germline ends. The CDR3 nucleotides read TGTGCCAGCAGTGAACTCCAAGACTCACCCCTCCACTTT. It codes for CASSELQDSPLHF.

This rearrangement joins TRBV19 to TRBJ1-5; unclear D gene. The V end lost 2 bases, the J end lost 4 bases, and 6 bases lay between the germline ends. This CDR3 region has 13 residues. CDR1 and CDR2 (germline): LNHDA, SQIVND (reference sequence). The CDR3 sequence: CASSIIMNQPQHF. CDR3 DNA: TGTGCCAGTAGTATAATTATGAATCAGCCCCAGCATTTT.

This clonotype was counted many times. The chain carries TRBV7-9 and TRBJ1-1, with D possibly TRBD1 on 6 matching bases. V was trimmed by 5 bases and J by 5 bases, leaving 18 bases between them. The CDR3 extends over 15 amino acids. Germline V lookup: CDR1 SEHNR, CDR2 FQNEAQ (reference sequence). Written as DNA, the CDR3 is TGTGCCAGCAGCCCCACCGGGACAAGAAGGACTGAAGCTTTCTTT. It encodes CASSPTGTRRTEAFF.

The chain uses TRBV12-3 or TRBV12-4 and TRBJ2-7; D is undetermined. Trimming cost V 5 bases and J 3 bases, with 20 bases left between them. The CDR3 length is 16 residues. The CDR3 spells CASSPLGSPGDYEQYF. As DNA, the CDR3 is TGTGCCAGCAGTCCCCTCGGGTCTCCAGGTGACTACGAGCAGTACTTC.

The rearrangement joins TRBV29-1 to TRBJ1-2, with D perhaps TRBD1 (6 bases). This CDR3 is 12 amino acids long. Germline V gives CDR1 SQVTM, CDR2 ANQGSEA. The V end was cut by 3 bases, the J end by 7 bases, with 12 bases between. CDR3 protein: CSVDRGPLGYTF. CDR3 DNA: TGCAGCGTTGACAGGGGCCCACTTGGCTACACCTTC.

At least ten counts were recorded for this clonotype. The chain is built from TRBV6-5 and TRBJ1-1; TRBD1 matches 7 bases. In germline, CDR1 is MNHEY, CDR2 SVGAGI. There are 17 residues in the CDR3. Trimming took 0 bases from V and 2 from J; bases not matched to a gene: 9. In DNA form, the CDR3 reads TGTGCCAGCAGTTACTCGGGCCAAGGACAGGTCAACACTGAAGCTTTCTTT. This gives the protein CASSYSGQGQVNTEAFF.

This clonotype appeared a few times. The CDR3 loop reads CSAASGTDNQPQHF. In DNA, the CDR3 is TGCAGCGCCGCGTCCGGGACAGATAATCAGCCCCAGCATTTT. J is TRBJ1-5 and V is TRBV29-1; 7 nucleotides agree with TRBD1. CDR1 and CDR2 from the germline V gene are SQVTM and ANQGSEA. The ends lost 7 bases at V and 4 bases at J; junction bases unmatched: 10. The CDR3 runs to 14 residues.

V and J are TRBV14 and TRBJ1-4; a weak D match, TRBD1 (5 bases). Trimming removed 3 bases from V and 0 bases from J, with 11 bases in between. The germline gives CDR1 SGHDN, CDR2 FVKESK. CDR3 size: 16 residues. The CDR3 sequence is CASSHGRGATNEKLFF. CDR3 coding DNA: TGTGCCAGCAGCCACGGTAGGGGCGCAACTAATGAAAAACTGTTTTTT.

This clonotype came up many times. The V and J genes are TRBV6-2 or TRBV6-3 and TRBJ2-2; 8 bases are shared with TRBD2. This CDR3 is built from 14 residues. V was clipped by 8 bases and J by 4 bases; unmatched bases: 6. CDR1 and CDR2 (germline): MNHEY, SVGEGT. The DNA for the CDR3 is TGTGCCAGCCGATCTAGCGGGTCCACCGGGGAGCTGTTTTTT. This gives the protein CASRSSGSTGELFF.

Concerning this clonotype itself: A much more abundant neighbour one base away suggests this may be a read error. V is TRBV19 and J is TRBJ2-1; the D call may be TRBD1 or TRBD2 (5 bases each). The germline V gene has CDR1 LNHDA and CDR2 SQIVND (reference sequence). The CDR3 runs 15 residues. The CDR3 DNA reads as TGTGCCAGTAGTCCGCCACCGACAGACTACAATGAGCAGCTCTTC. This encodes CASSPPPTDYNEQLF.

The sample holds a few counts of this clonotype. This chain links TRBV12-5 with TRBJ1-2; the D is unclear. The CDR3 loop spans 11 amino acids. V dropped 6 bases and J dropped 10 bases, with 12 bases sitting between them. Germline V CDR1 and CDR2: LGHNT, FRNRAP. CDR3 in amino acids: CASGGGRLYTF. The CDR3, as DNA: TGTGCTAGTGGGGGTGGGCGTCTCTACACCTTC.

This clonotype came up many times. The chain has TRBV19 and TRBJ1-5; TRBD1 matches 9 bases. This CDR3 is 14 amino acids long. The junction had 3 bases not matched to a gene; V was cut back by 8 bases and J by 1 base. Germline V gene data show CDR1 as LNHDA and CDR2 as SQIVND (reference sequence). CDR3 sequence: CASWDRVSNQPQHF. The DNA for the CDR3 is TGTGCCAGTTGGGACAGGGTAAGCAATCAGCCCCAGCATTTT.

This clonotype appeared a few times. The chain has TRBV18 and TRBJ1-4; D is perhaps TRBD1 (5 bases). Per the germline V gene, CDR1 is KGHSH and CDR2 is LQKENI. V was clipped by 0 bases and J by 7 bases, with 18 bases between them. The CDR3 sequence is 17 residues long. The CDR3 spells CASSPPRGGGESEKLFF. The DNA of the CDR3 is TGTGCCAGCTCACCACCCCGGGGCGGCGGGGAGAGTGAAAAACTGTTTTTT. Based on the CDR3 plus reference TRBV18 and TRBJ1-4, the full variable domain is NAGVMQNPRHLVRRRGQEARLRCSPMKGHSHVYWYRQLPEEGLKFMVYLQKENIIDESGMPKERFSAEFPKEGPSILRIQQVVRGDSAAYFCASSPPRGGGESEKLFFGSGTQLSVL.

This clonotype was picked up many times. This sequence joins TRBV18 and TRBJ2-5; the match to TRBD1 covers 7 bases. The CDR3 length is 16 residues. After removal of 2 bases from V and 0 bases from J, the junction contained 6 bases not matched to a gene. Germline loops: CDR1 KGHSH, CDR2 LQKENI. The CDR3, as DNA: TGTGCCAGCTCACCAGCCGGGACAGTCAACCAAGAGACCCAGTACTTC. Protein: CASSPAGTVNQETQYF.

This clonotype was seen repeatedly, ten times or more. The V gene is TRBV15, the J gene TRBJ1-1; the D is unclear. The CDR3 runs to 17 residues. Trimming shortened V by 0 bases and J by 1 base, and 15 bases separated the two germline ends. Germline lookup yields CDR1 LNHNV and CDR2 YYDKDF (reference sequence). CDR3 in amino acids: CATSRDRPPNENTEAFF. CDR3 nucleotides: TGTGCCACCAGCAGAGATCGACCGCCGAACGAGAACACTGAAGCTTTCTTT.

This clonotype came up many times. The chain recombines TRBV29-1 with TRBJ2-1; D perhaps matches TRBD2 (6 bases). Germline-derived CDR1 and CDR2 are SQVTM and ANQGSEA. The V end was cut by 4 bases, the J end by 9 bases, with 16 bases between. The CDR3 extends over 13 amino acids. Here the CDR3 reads CSVVSGYEAEQFF. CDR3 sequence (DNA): TGCAGCGTTGTCAGCGGGTACGAGGCTGAGCAGTTCTTC.

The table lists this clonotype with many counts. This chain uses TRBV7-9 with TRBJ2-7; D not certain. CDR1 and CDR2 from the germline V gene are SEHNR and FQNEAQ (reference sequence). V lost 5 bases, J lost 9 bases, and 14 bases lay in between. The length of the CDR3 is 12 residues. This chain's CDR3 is CASSPLGSGQYF. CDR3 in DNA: TGTGCCAGCAGCCCCTTGGGGTCTGGGCAGTACTTC.

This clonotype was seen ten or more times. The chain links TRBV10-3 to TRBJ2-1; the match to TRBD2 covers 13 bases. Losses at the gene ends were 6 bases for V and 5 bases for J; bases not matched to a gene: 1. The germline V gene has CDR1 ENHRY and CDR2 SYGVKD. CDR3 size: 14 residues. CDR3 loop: CAISGLAGDNEQFF. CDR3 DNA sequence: TGTGCCATCAGCGGACTAGCGGGAGACAATGAGCAGTTCTTC.